Described below is a single TCR beta chain sequence and its context. These data originate in a study of blood T cells in healthy people across ages. Then a second PCR, running roughly 7 to 11 cycles, was carried out with a sample-barcoded 5' primer and a J-beta primer mix. Via MiXCR, TCRdb re-called the 5' RACE reads, giving one row per CDR3 protein. The data show over 600,000 distinct CDR3 sequences, with about 61% seen just once and roughly 25% held by the top ten. The CDR3 covers 13 residues. The V gene lost 7 bases and the J gene lost 7 bases, with 17 bases spanning the gap. The germline CDR1 and CDR2 sequences are MNHNY and SVGAGI (reference sequence).

The rearrangement joins TRBV6-6 to TRBJ2-7; D tentatively reads TRBD1 or TRBD2 (5 bases each). The sequenced sample was blood. This TCR was sampled from a man aged 35-49 years in good health. The CDR3 DNA follows: TGTGCCAGCATGGGGACGGCTACGGGGGAGCAGTACTTC. It translates to CASMGTATGEQYF.